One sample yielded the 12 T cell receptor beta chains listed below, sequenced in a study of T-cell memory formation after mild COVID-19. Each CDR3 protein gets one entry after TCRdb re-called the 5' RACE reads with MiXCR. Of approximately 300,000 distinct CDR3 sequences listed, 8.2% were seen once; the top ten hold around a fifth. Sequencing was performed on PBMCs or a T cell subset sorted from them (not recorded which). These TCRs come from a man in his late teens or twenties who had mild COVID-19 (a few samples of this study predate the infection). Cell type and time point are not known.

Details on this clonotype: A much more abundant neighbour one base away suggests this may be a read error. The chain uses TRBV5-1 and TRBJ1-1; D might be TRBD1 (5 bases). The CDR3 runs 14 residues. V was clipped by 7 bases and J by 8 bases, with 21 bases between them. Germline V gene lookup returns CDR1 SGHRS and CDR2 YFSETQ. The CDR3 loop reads CASGSSQRQLEAFF. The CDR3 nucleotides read TGCGCCAGCGGATCCTCCCAGAGACAGCTCGAAGCTTTCTTT.

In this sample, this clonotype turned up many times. CDR3 protein: CASSFVSTDTQYF. The CDR3 region has the DNA TGTGCCAGCAGTTTTGTTAGCACAGATACGCAGTATTTT. The V and J genes are TRBV7-2 and TRBJ2-3, with D hard to call. The CDR3 is 13 amino acids. Trimming removed 6 bases from V and 0 bases from J, with 7 bases in between. CDR1 SGHTA and CDR2 FQGNSA come from the germline V gene.

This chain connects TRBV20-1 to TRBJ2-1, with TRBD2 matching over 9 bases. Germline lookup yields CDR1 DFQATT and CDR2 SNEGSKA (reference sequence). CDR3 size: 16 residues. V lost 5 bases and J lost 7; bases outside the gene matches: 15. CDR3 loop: CSAWDGSGGPGNEQFF. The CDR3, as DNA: TGCAGTGCTTGGGACGGTAGCGGGGGCCCCGGGAATGAGCAGTTCTTC.

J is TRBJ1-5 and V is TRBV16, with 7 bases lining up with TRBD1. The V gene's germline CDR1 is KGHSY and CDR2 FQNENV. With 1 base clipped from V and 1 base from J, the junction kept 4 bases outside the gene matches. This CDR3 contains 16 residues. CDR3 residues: CASSQYQTGSNQPQHF. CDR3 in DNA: TGTGCCAGCAGCCAATACCAGACAGGGAGCAATCAGCCCCAGCATTTT.

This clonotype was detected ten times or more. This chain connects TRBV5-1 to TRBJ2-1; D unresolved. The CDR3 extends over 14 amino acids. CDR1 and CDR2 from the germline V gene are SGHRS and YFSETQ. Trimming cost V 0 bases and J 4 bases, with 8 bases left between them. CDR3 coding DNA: TGCGCCAGCAGCTTGGCGGTAGATTACAATGAGCAGTTCTTC. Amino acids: CASSLAVDYNEQFF.

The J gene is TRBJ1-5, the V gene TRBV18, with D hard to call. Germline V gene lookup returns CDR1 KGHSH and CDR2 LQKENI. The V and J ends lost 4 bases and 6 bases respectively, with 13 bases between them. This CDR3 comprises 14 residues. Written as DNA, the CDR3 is TGTGCCAGCTCACAAGGAGGGTCGGGTCAGCCCCAGCATTTT. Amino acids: CASSQGGSGQPQHF. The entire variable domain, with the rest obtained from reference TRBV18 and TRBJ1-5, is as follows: NAGVMQNPRHLVRRRGQEARLRCSPMKGHSHVYWYRQLPEEGLKFMVYLQKENIIDESGMPKERFSAEFPKEGPSILRIQQVVRGDSAAYFCASSQGGSGQPQHFGDGTRLSIL.

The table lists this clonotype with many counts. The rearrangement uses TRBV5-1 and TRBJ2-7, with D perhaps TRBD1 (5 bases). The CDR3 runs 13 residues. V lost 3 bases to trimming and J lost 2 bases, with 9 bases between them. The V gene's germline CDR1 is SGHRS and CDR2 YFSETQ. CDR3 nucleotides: TGCGCCAGCAGCTCTCAGGGAACCTACGAGCAGTACTTC. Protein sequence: CASSSQGTYEQYF. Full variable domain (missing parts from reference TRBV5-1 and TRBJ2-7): KAGVTQTPRYLIKTRGQQVTLSCSPISGHRSVSWYQQTPGQGLQFLFEYFSETQRNKGNFPGRFSGRQFSNSRSEMNVSTLELGDSALYLCASSSQGTYEQYFGPGTRLTVT.

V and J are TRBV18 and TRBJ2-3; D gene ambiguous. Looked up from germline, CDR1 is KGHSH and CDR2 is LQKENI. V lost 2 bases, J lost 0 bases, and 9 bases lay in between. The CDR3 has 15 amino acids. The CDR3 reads CASSPEYISTDTQYF. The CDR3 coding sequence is TGTGCCAGCTCACCAGAGTATATCAGCACAGATACGCAGTATTTT. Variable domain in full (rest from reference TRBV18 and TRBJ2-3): NAGVMQNPRHLVRRRGQEARLRCSPMKGHSHVYWYRQLPEEGLKFMVYLQKENIIDESGMPKERFSAEFPKEGPSILRIQQVVRGDSAAYFCASSPEYISTDTQYFGPGTRLTVL.

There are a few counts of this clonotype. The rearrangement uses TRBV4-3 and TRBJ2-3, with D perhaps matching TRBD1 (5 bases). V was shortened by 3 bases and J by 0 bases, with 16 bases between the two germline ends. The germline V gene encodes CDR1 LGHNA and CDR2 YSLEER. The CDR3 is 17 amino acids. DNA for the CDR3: TGCGCCAGCAGCCAGCAGACAGCCGGAATAAGCACAGATACGCAGTATTTT. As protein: CASSQQTAGISTDTQYF.

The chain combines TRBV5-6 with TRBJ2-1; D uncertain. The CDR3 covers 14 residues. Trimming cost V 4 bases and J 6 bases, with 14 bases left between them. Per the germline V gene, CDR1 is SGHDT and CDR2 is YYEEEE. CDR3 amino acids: CASSTRRSLNEQFF. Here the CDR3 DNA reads TGTGCCAGCAGCACCCGGCGGAGTCTCAATGAGCAGTTCTTC.

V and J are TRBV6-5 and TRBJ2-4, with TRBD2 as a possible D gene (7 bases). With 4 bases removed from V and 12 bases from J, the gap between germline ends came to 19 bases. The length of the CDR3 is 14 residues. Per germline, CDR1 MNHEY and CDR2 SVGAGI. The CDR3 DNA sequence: TGTGCCAGCAGTTTGGGACGGGGGGCAGGGAATCAGTACTTC. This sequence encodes CASSLGRGAGNQYF.

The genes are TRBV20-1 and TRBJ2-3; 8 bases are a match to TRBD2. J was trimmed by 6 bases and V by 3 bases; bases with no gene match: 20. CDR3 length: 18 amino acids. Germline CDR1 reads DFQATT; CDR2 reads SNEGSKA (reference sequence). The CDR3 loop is CSARVPGLEGWMRDTQYF. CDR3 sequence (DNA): TGCAGTGCTAGGGTACCGGGACTAGAGGGTTGGATGAGGGATACGCAGTATTTT.